The 27 T cell receptor beta chains below come from one sample, sequenced in a study of cytomegalovirus exposure and HLA in healthy donors. Data came from immunoSEQ multiplex PCR; TCRdb stores just in-frame clones and leaves some out. The sample has under 350,000 clones; 70% to 90% are singletons. Sequenced sample: PBMCs. These receptors all come from a woman younger than 30 in good health and CMV-seronegative.

The rearrangement uses TRBV30 and TRBJ2-5, with 9 bases matching TRBD1. J gave up 3 bases and V 4 bases, and 6 bases lay outside the gene matches. Looked up from germline, CDR1 is GTSNPN and CDR2 is SVGIG (reference sequence). The CDR3 length is 14 residues. CDR3 DNA: TGTGCCTGGAACAGGGGACAGGGTGAAGAGACCCAGTACTTC. This encodes CAWNRGQGEETQYF.

This clone is a singleton in its sample. The V and J genes are TRBV27 and TRBJ1-2; TRBD1 matches at 10 bases. The CDR3 runs 14 residues. The V gene end was trimmed by 6 bases and the J gene end by 8 bases; junction bases not matched to a gene: 9. Germline V gene lookup returns CDR1 MNHEY and CDR2 SMNVEV (reference sequence). This chain's CDR3 is CASRPGQGMGGYTF. The CDR3, as DNA: TGTGCCAGCAGACCGGGACAGGGGATGGGAGGCTACACCTTC.

The gene calls are TRBV5-1 and TRBJ1-2, with TRBD1 matching over 7 bases. CDR3 length equals 15 residues. CDR1 is SGHRS, CDR2 YFSETQ, per germline. V shed 5 bases, J shed 4 bases, and the junction held 11 bases outside the gene matches. CDR3 DNA sequence: TGCGCCAGCAGAGGGGACAGTTCTCTCGGCTATGGCTACACCTTC. Translating it yields CASRGDSSLGYGYTF.

The chain carries TRBV9 and TRBJ1-3, with 9 bases matching TRBD1. The CDR3 has 15 amino acids. Trimming took 2 bases from V and 4 from J; bases not matched to a gene: 4. Germline V CDR1 and CDR2: SGDLS, YYNGEE. Here the CDR3 reads CASSVGTGPGNTIYF. The CDR3 DNA is TGTGCCAGCAGCGTTGGGACAGGGCCAGGAAACACCATATATTTT.

This rearrangement joins TRBV30 to TRBJ2-1, with 7 bases identical to TRBD2. CDR1 is GTSNPN, CDR2 SVGIG, per germline (reference sequence). V shed 2 bases and J 13 bases; nucleotides not matched to a gene: 5. This CDR3 comprises 11 residues. CDR3 protein: CAWSLRLAQFF. CDR3 sequence (DNA): TGTGCCTGGAGTCTCAGACTAGCCCAGTTCTTC.

The chain combines TRBV27 with TRBJ2-3; 13 bases agree with TRBD2. Trimming at V came to 5 bases and at J to 2 bases, leaving 4 bases not matched to a gene. Per the germline V gene, CDR1 is MNHEY and CDR2 is SMNVEV (reference sequence). CDR3 length: 16 amino acids. The CDR3 DNA sequence: TGTGCCAGCAGTCTGGGACTAGCGGGGTACACAGATACGCAGTATTTT. Protein product: CASSLGLAGYTDTQYF.

J is TRBJ2-7 and V is TRBV7-6; possibly TRBD1 for D (5 bases). This CDR3 region has 14 residues. Trimming shortened V by 1 base and J by 5 bases, and 12 bases separated the two germline ends. Germline assignment: CDR1 SGHVS and CDR2 FNYEAQ. CDR3 DNA: TGTGCCAGCAGCTTAGACGCGACAGCCCACGAGCAGTACTTC. Protein product: CASSLDATAHEQYF.

For the CDR3, the DNA is TGTGCCAGCAGCCCTGGGACTGGGGGAAACGAGCAGTACTTC. Translation: CASSPGTGGNEQYF. V and J are TRBV11-2 and TRBJ2-7, with D perhaps TRBD2 (6 bases). Trimming removed 5 bases at V and 5 bases at J, with 16 bases between. Germline CDR1 reads SGHAT; CDR2 reads FQNNGV. The CDR3 runs to 14 residues. Full variable domain (remainder filled in from reference TRBV11-2 and TRBJ2-7): EAGVAQSPRYKIIEKRQSVAFWCNPISGHATLYWYQQILGQGPKLLIQFQNNGVVDDSQLPKDRFSAERLKGVDSTLKIQPAKLEDSAVYLCASSPGTGGNEQYFGPGTRLTVT.

The CDR3 DNA reads TGTGCCAGCGGTAAGGGACTCAATTTTTACGAGCAGTACTTC. Translating gives CASGKGLNFYEQYF. The chain links TRBV27 to TRBJ2-7, with D perhaps matching TRBD2 (6 bases). This CDR3 has 14 residues. V lost 8 bases, J lost 4 bases, and 18 bases lay in between. Per germline, CDR1 MNHEY and CDR2 SMNVEV (reference sequence).

The rearrangement joins TRBV18 to TRBJ1-1, with 7 bases lining up with TRBD1. V gave up 0 bases and J gave up 1 base; unmatched junction bases: 5. The CDR3 extends over 16 amino acids. In germline, CDR1 is KGHSH, CDR2 LQKENI. The CDR3 DNA reads TGTGCCAGCTCACCACCGTATAAGGGGGCGAACACTGAAGCTTTCTTT. Its translation: CASSPPYKGANTEAFF.

The chain combines TRBV27 with TRBJ1-1, with D hard to call. The germline V gene encodes CDR1 MNHEY and CDR2 SMNVEV (reference sequence). V gave up 8 bases and J gave up 4 bases, with 17 bases separating them. CDR3 length: 14 residues. CDR3: CASRSGGSPTEAFF. The DNA for the CDR3 is TGTGCCAGCCGTTCGGGAGGGAGCCCCACTGAAGCTTTCTTT.

The V gene is TRBV5-1, the J gene TRBJ2-5; the D gene is possibly TRBD2 (6 bases). Germline V gene data show CDR1 as SGHRS and CDR2 as YFSETQ. The CDR3 runs 13 residues. V was cut by 4 bases and J by 4 bases, with 11 bases left in between. The CDR3, as DNA: TGCGCCAGCAGCCCCGGGAGTGCAGAGACCCAGTACTTC. It is translated as CASSPGSAETQYF.

The chain joins TRBV6-1 to TRBJ1-1; TRBD1 matches at 7 bases. In germline, CDR1 is MNHNS, CDR2 SASEGT. The CDR3 extends over 15 amino acids. The trim removed 3 bases at V and 0 bases at J, leaving 4 bases unmatched. The CDR3 spells CASSDPTGVNTEAFF. Written as DNA, the CDR3 is TGTGCCAGCAGTGACCCTACAGGGGTGAACACTGAAGCTTTCTTT.

This clone was seen only once. The chain uses TRBV7-6 and TRBJ2-2, with 8 bases identical to TRBD1. The V and J ends lost 4 bases and 6 bases, in that order; junction bases with no gene match: 10. The CDR3 totals 16 residues. The germline V gene has CDR1 SGHVS and CDR2 FNYEAQ. CDR3: CASSSGQGARAGELFF. Here the CDR3 DNA reads TGTGCCAGCAGCTCTGGACAGGGTGCCAGGGCCGGGGAGCTGTTTTTT.

The chain employs TRBV5-1 and TRBJ1-1; 10 nucleotides align to TRBD1. The junction had 7 bases not matched to a gene; V was cut back by 4 bases and J by 1 base. The length of the CDR3 is 16 residues. Germline assignment: CDR1 SGHRS and CDR2 YFSETQ. CDR3 nucleotides: TGCGCCAGCAGCCGAATGACAGGGGGCGCGAACACTGAAGCTTTCTTT. Translated: CASSRMTGGANTEAFF.

The chain carries TRBV30 and TRBJ2-3, with D perhaps TRBD2 (5 bases). This CDR3 spans 14 amino acids. Germline loops: CDR1 GTSNPN, CDR2 SVGIG (reference sequence). With 2 bases removed from V and 0 bases from J, the gap between germline ends came to 9 bases. The CDR3 loop is CAWSPWTSTDTQYF. CDR3 nucleotide sequence: TGTGCCTGGAGTCCTTGGACTAGCACAGATACGCAGTATTTT.

The V and J genes are TRBV6-5 and TRBJ2-7; D is perhaps TRBD1 (5 bases). The CDR3 is 12 residues long. Germline CDR1 and CDR2: MNHEY and SVGAGI. V lost 8 bases and J 2 bases, leaving 10 bases between the germline ends. The CDR3 reads CASSQGAYEQYF. The CDR3 nucleotides read TGTGCCAGCTCACAAGGGGCCTACGAGCAGTACTTC.

The chain uses TRBV11-1 and TRBJ1-1, with 7 bases fitting TRBD1. With 1 base clipped from V and 1 base from J, the junction kept 3 bases outside the gene matches. The CDR3 spans 15 residues. CDR1 is SGHAT and CDR2 is FQDESV in the germline V gene (reference sequence). Here the CDR3 reads CASSLGQGGNTEAFF. The CDR3 nucleotides are TGTGCCAGCAGCTTAGGACAGGGAGGGAACACTGAAGCTTTCTTT. The variable domain in full, completed from reference TRBV11-1 and TRBJ1-1, reads EAEVAQSPRYKITEKSQAVAFWCDPISGHATLYWYRQILGQGPELLVQFQDESVVDDSQLPKDRFSAERLKGVDSTLKIQPAELGDSAMYLCASSLGQGGNTEAFFGQGTRLTVV.

This chain connects TRBV5-1 to TRBJ1-1; 10 positions match TRBD1. Germline trimming cut 4 bases from V and 0 bases from J; bases unmatched to any gene: 15. CDR3 length: 19 amino acids. CDR1 SGHRS and CDR2 YFSETQ come from the germline V gene. For the CDR3, the DNA is TGCGCCAGCAGCGACGCGTTAGGGACAGGGGCAGAGATGAACACTGAAGCTTTCTTT. Residues: CASSDALGTGAEMNTEAFF. Full variable domain (outside the CDR3, taken from reference TRBV5-1 and TRBJ1-1): KAGVTQTPRYLIKTRGQQVTLSCSPISGHRSVSWYQQTPGQGLQFLFEYFSETQRNKGNFPGRFSGRQFSNSRSEMNVSTLELGDSALYLCASSDALGTGAEMNTEAFFGQGTRLTVV.

The chain links TRBV20-1 to TRBJ1-5, with a possible D match to TRBD1 (5 bases). CDR1 and CDR2 (germline): DFQATT, SNEGSKA (reference sequence). This CDR3 region has 11 residues. Trimming took 7 bases from V and 5 from J, leaving 9 bases between them. The DNA for the CDR3 is TGCAGTGGGGGCAGACATCAGCCCCAGCATTTT. Amino acid sequence: CSGGRHQPQHF.

The genes are TRBV12-5 and TRBJ2-3, with 7 positions matching TRBD1. Losses at the gene ends were 2 bases for V and 8 bases for J; bases not matched to a gene: 16. Germline V CDR1 and CDR2: LGHNT, FRNRAP. The CDR3 is made up of 17 amino acids. The CDR3 nucleotides read TGTGCTAGTGGTTTGAGGGACAGAGGTGGGGTGAAGATTACGCAGTATTTT. Amino acids: CASGLRDRGGVKITQYF.

This clone was counted a few times. The chain combines TRBV7-9 with TRBJ2-7; TRBD1 matches at 9 bases. The germline gives CDR1 SEHNR, CDR2 FQNEAQ (reference sequence). With V trimmed by 5 bases and J by 5 bases, 13 bases remained unmatched. This CDR3 is 16 amino acids long. The DNA for the CDR3 is TGTGCCAGCAGCCCAAGTCCCGGGACAGGGTTCCACGAGCAGTACTTC. It encodes CASSPSPGTGFHEQYF.

This chain uses TRBV5-1 with TRBJ2-7; 13 bases fit TRBD2. V shed 0 bases and J 5 bases; nucleotides not matched to a gene: 5. Germline V gene lookup returns CDR1 SGHRS and CDR2 YFSETQ. This CDR3 contains 16 residues. CDR3 nucleotide sequence: TGCGCCAGCAGCTTGGCTCGACTAGCGGGGGGTGACGAGCAGTACTTC. Translating gives CASSLARLAGGDEQYF.

The sample holds one count of this clone. J is TRBJ1-5 and V is TRBV2; maybe TRBD1 (5 bases). V gave up 3 bases and J gave up 1 base, with 10 bases separating them. This CDR3 comprises 15 residues. Looked up from germline, CDR1 is SNHLY and CDR2 is FYNNEI. The CDR3 nucleotides read TGTGCCAGCAGTGAGACAGTGGGAAGCAATCAGCCCCAGCATTTT. Translation: CASSETVGSNQPQHF. Variable domain in full (rest from reference TRBV2 and TRBJ1-5): EPEVTQTPSHQVTQMGQEVILRCVPISNHLYFYWYRQILGQKVEFLVSFYNNEISEKSEIFDDQFSVERPDGSNFTLKIRSTKLEDSAMYFCASSETVGSNQPQHFGDGTRLSIL.

This clone is a singleton in its sample. CDR3 amino acids: CASSGGLYYGYTF. CDR3 sequence (DNA): TGTGCCAGCAGTGGGGGACTCTACTATGGCTACACCTTC. The chain couples TRBV6-1 to TRBJ1-2; TRBD1 might be the D (5 bases). There are 13 residues in the CDR3. CDR1 is MNHNS, CDR2 SASEGT, per germline. The ends were cut back, 4 bases at V and 3 bases at J, with 9 bases in the middle.

The CDR3 sequence is CASSFYMTGGNEQYF. DNA of the CDR3: TGTGCCAGCAGTTTTTACATGACAGGGGGGAACGAGCAGTACTTC. This chain uses TRBV27 with TRBJ2-7; TRBD1 matches 9 bases. After removal of 3 bases from V and 5 bases from J, the junction contained 8 bases not matched to a gene. The CDR3 length is 15 residues. Germline loops: CDR1 MNHEY, CDR2 SMNVEV (reference sequence).

The chain is built from TRBV9 and TRBJ2-1; 8 nucleotides align to TRBD2. With 0 bases clipped from V and 4 bases from J, the junction kept 3 bases outside the gene matches. The CDR3 consists of 15 residues. Germline CDR1 is SGDLS and CDR2 is YYNGEE. CDR3 bases: TGTGCCAGCAGCGTAGTAGCGGGGAGGTACAATGAGCAGTTCTTC. It is translated as CASSVVAGRYNEQFF.